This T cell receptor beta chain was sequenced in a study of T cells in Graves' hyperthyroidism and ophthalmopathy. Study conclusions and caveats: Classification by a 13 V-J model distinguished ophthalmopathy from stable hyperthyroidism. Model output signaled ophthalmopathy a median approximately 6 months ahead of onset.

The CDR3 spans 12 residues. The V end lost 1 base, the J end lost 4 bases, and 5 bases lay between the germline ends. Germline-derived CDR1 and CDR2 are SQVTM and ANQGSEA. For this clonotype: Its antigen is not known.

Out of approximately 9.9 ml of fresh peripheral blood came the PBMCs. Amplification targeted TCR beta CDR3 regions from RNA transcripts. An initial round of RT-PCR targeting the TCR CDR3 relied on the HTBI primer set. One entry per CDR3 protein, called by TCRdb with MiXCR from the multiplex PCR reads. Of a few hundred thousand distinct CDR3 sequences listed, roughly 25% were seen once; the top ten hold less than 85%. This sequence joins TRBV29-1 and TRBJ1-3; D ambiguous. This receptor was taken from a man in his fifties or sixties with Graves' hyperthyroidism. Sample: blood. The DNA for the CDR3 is TGCAGCGTTGAAGGAGTGGGAAACACCATATATTTT. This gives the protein CSVEGVGNTIYF.